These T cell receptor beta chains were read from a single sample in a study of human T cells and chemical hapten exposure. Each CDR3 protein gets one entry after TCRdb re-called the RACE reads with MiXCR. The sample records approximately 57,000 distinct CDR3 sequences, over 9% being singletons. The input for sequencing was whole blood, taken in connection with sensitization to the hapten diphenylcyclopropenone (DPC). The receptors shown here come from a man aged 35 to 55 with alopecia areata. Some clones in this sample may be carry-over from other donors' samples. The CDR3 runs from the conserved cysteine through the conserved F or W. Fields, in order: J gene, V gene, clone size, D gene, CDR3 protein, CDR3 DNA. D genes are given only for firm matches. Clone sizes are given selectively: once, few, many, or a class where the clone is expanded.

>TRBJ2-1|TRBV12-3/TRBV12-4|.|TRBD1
CASSFTGDEQFF
TGTGCCAGCAGTTTTACAGGGGACGAGCAGTTCTTC
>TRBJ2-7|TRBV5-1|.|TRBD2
CASSGTSGNEQYF
TGCGCCAGCAGCGGGACTAGCGGGAACGAGCAGTACTTC
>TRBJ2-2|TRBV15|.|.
CATSRDQGGSTGELFF
TGTGCCACCAGCAGAGATCAGGGGGGTAGCACCGGGGAGCTGTTTTTT
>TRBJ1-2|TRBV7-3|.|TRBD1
CARDREVSYGYTF
TGTGCCAGAGACAGGGAGGTTTCCTATGGCTACACCTTC
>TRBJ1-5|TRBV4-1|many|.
CASSQIRTGSGVQPQHF
TGCGCCAGCAGCCAGATTCGGACCGGTTCCGGGGTTCAGCCCCAGCATTTT
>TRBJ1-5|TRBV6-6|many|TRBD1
CASRPPQGAGNQPQHF
TGTGCCAGCAGACCTCCCCAGGGGGCGGGCAATCAGCCCCAGCATTTT
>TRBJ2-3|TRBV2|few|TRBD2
CASRRTRLFTDTQYF
TGTGCCAGCAGAAGGACTAGACTATTCACAGATACGCAGTATTTT
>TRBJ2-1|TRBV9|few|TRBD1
CASSRTGMGNEQFF
TGTGCCAGCAGCCGGACAGGGATGGGGAATGAGCAGTTCTTC
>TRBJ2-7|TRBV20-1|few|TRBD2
CSARTGLATEQYF
TGCAGTGCTAGAACAGGACTAGCGACCGAGCAGTACTTC
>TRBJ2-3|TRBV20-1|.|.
CSASMAGGGTQYF
TGCAGTGCTAGTATGGCAGGGGGAGGTACGCAGTATTTT
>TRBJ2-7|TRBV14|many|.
CASSPAGVRYEQYF
TGTGCCAGCAGCCCTGCTGGGGTGAGGTACGAGCAGTACTTC
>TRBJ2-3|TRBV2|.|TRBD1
CASSGGTGGSTDTQYF
TGTGCCAGCAGTGGGGGGACAGGGGGCAGCACAGATACGCAGTATTTT
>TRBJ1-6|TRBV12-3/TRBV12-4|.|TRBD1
CASSSTGQFSPLHF
TGTGCCAGCAGTTCCACGGGACAGTTTTCACCCCTCCACTTT
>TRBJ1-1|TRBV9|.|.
CASSVGTSNTEAFF
TGTGCCAGCAGCGTAGGGACTTCGAACACTGAAGCTTTCTTT
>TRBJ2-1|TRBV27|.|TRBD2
CASSLTSGTYNEQFF
TGTGCCAGCAGTTTAACTAGCGGGACCTACAATGAGCAGTTCTTC
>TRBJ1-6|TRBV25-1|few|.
CASSESSGRLNSPLHF
TGTGCCAGCAGTGAATCATCGGGACGGCTTAATTCACCCCTCCACTTT
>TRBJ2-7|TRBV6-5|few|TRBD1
CASSQGPLYEQYF
TGTGCCAGCTCACAGGGGCCCCTATACGAGCAGTACTTC
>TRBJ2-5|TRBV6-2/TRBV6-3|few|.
CASSYSATQYF
TGTGCCAGCAGTTACTCAGCGACCCAGTACTTC
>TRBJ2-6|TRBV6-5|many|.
CASRESSGANVLTF
TGTGCCAGCAGAGAGAGCTCTGGGGCCAACGTCCTGACTTTC
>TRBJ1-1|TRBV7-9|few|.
CATMGSGLNTEAFF
TGTGCCACTATGGGGTCCGGATTGAACACTGAAGCTTTCTTT
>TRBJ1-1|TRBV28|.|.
CASSFRVLRDTEAFF
TGTGCCAGCAGTTTTCGTGTTTTGAGGGACACTGAAGCTTTCTTT
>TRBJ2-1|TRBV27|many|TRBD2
CASGLAAGNEQFF
TGTGCCAGCGGCCTAGCGGCAGGGAATGAGCAGTTCTTC
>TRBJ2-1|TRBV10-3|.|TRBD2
CAISAGLGSQFF
TGTGCCATCAGTGCGGGACTAGGGTCCCAGTTCTTC
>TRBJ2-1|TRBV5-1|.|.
CASSLREIGSSTEQFF
TGCGCCAGCAGCTTGAGAGAAATTGGTAGCTCGACTGAGCAGTTCTTC
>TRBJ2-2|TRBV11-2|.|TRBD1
CASSRRTGAINTGELFF
TGTGCCAGCAGCCGACGGACAGGGGCCATTAACACCGGGGAGCTGTTTTTT
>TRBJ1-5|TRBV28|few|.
CASTSGAGQPQHF
TGTGCCAGCACATCGGGGGCTGGTCAGCCCCAGCATTTT
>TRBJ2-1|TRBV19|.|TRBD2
CASPGTSGEQFF
TGTGCCAGTCCAGGGACTAGCGGCGAGCAGTTCTTC
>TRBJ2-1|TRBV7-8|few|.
CASSLVRREYNEQFF
TGTGCCAGCAGCTTAGTCCGCAGGGAGTACAATGAGCAGTTCTTC
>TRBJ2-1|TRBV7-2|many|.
CASSSNGQGGSEQFF
TGTGCCAGCAGCTCAAATGGACAGGGCGGGAGTGAGCAGTTCTTC
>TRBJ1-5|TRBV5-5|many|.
CASSQGKQPQHF
TGTGCCAGCAGCCAGGGGAAACAGCCCCAGCATTTT
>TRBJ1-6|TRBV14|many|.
CASSLGGGYNSPLHF
TGTGCCAGCAGCCTTGGCGGGGGATATAATTCACCCCTCCACTTT
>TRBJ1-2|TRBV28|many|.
CASSFRGLYGYTF
TGTGCCAGCAGTTTTAGGGGTCTCTATGGCTACACCTTC
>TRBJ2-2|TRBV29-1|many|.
CSVDSGNTGELFF
TGCAGCGTTGATAGTGGGAACACCGGGGAGCTGTTTTTT
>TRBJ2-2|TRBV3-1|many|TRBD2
CASSFRTSGNRGTGELFF
TGTGCCAGCAGCTTCCGGACTAGCGGGAACAGGGGCACCGGGGAGCTGTTTTTT
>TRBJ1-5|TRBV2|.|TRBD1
CASSEQGQGYQPQHF
TGTGCCAGCAGTGAACAAGGACAGGGGTATCAGCCCCAGCATTTT
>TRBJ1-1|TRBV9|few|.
CASSVAQGITEAFF
TGTGCCAGCAGCGTAGCTCAAGGGATCACTGAAGCTTTCTTT
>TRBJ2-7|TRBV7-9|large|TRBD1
CASSQKPGQYYEQYF
TGTGCCAGCAGCCAAAAGCCGGGACAGTACTACGAGCAGTACTTC
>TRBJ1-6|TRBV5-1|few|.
CASRDIRDSPLHF
TGCGCCAGCCGGGACATCCGGGATTCACCCCTCCACTTT
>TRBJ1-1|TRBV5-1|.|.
CASSAEGLGNTEAFF
TGCGCCAGCAGCGCAGAGGGATTGGGGAACACTGAAGCTTTCTTT